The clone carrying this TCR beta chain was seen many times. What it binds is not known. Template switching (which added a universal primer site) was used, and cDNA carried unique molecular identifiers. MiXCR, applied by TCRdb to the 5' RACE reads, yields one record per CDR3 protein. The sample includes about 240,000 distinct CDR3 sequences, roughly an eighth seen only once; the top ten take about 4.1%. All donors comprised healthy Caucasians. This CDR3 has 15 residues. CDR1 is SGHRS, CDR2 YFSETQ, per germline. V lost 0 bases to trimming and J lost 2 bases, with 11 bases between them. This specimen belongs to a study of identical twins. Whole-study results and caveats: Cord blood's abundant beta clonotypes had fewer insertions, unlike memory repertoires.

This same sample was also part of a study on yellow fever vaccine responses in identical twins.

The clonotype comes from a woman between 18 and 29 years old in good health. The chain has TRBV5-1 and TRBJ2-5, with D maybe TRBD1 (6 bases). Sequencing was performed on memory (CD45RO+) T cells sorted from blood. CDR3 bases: TGCGCCAGCAGCTTGGTGCTGGACAGTCAAGAGACCCAGTACTTC. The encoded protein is CASSLVLDSQETQYF. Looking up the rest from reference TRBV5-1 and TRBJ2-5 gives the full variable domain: KAGVTQTPRYLIKTRGQQVTLSCSPISGHRSVSWYQQTPGQGLQFLFEYFSETQRNKGNFPGRFSGRQFSNSRSEMNVSTLELGDSALYLCASSLVLDSQETQYFGPGTRLLVL.